Below, 18 T cell receptor beta chains from the same sample are listed, as sequenced in a study of tumor and adjacent non-tumor tissue in lung cancer. The template was RNA from unsorted bulk tissue. The library came from three nested PCR rounds adapted from ARM-PCR protocols. TCRdb used MiXCR to reprocess the multiplex PCR reads, holding one entry per CDR3 protein. The repertoire holds 100,000 to 150,000 distinct CDR3 sequences, roughly 67% seen once, with 13% in the top ten. What was sequenced was lung tumor tissue. These receptors originate from a man aged 25-45 years with non-small cell lung cancer.

This clonotype was counted ten times or more. The J gene is TRBJ2-1, the V gene TRBV6-1; 9 bases are a match to TRBD1. V dropped 2 bases and J dropped 5; count of bases not matched to a gene: 7. Germline lookup yields CDR1 MNHNS and CDR2 SASEGT. The CDR3 runs to 16 residues. The CDR3 coding sequence is TGTGCCAGCAGTGAACGGTGGGACAGGGTAAACAATGAGCAGTTCTTC. It specifies CASSERWDRVNNEQFF.

The chain employs TRBV29-1 and TRBJ1-1; D gene uncertain. V lost 6 bases to trimming and J lost 5 bases, with 34 bases between them. This CDR3 has 19 residues. CDR1 is SQVTM and CDR2 is ANQGSEA in the germline V gene. CDR3 in DNA: TGCAGCGTCGGCCCACTCAAGATCGGACGGGGTGGTTTTTGGACTGAAGCTTTCTTT. Encoded protein: CSVGPLKIGRGGFWTEAFF.

On this clonotype: The junction and the germline gene differ at one end; a read error may be behind it. The CDR3 region is CGARVPLAGGSYNEQFF. For the CDR3, the DNA is TGCGGTGCTAGAGTCCCGTTAGCGGGGGGATCCTACAATGAGCAGTTCTTC. The V gene is TRBV20-1, the J gene TRBJ2-1, with 10 bases fitting TRBD2. The CDR3 is 17 residues long. CDR1 is DFQATT, CDR2 SNEGSKA, per germline (reference sequence).

Regarding this clonotype: A much larger clone lies one base from this, so it may be a read error. The V and J genes are TRBV6-1 and TRBJ1-2; no definite D call. The CDR3 totals 14 residues. Trimming removed 1 base from V and 8 bases from J, with 14 bases in between. Per germline, CDR1 MNHNS and CDR2 SASEGT. The CDR3 DNA reads TGTGCCAGCAGTGAAGGTTTGCCGATACGGGGCTACACCTTC. Protein sequence: CASSEGLPIRGYTF.

V is TRBV29-1 and J is TRBJ1-2; no clear D. Germline V gene data show CDR1 as SQVTM and CDR2 as ANQGSEA. The CDR3 has 14 amino acids. Trimming stripped 0 bases from V and 1 base from J, with 9 bases between. This CDR3 reads CSVEEAGVNYGYTF. CDR3 nucleotides: TGCAGCGTTGAAGAGGCAGGAGTTAACTATGGCTACACCTTC.

About this clonotype itself: The missing conserved phenylalanine or tryptophan at the end of this CDR3 makes a read error likely. The V gene is TRBV12-3 or TRBV12-4, the J gene TRBJ1-5, with TRBD1 matching over 7 bases. This CDR3 has 17 residues. The CDR3 DNA is TGTGCCAGCAGTCCCCAATCAGGGGGGGATAGCAATCAGTCCCAGCATTTA. This codes for CASSPQSGGDSNQSQHL.

The table lists this clonotype with a few counts. J is TRBJ2-2 and V is TRBV24-1; D may be TRBD1 or TRBD2 (5 bases each). Germline CDR1 KGHDR, CDR2 SFDVKD. Deletions cut 2 bases from V and 6 bases from J, with 12 bases between. The CDR3 consists of 15 residues. In DNA form, the CDR3 reads TGTGCCACCAGTGATTCGCCCCGAGGGGCCGGGGAGCTGTTTTTT. This codes for CATSDSPRGAGELFF.

At least ten counts were recorded for this clonotype. The chain links TRBV20-1 to TRBJ1-1; 8 nucleotides line up with TRBD1. CDR1 is DFQATT and CDR2 is SNEGSKA in the germline V gene (reference sequence). The CDR3 contains 14 residues. After removal of 5 bases from V and 0 bases from J, the junction contained 5 bases not matched to a gene. The CDR3 nucleotides are TGCAGTGCTCGCCCGACAGGGGTGAACACTGAAGCTTTCTTT. The encoded protein is CSARPTGVNTEAFF.

This clonotype was observed at least ten times. V and J are TRBV13 and TRBJ2-1, with 12 bases identical to TRBD2. Germline loops: CDR1 PRHDT, CDR2 FYEKMQ (reference sequence). J lost 10 bases, V lost 5 bases, and 9 bases had no gene match. The CDR3 extends over 15 amino acids. The CDR3: CASSPLAGGWGEQFF. As DNA, the CDR3 is TGTGCCAGCAGCCCTCTAGCGGGAGGGTGGGGGGAGCAGTTCTTC.

As to this clonotype: One end of the junction varies from germline; a read error may be responsible. The gene calls are TRBV11-1 and TRBJ2-5; D not certain. Germline V gene lookup returns CDR1 SGHAT and CDR2 FQDESV (reference sequence). There are 14 residues in the CDR3. The CDR3 spells CVSNLRTTQETQYF. CDR3 bases: TGTGTCAGCAACCTTAGAACTACCCAAGAGACCCAATACTTC.

Concerning this clonotype itself: The junction shows a germline mismatch at one end, possibly a read error. The chain uses TRBV20-1 and TRBJ2-7, with D possibly matching TRBD2 (6 bases). CDR1 and CDR2 from the germline V gene are DFQATT and SNEGSKA (reference sequence). There are 15 residues in the CDR3. CDR3 in amino acids: CSARDTSGRSYKQYF. The CDR3 DNA sequence: TGCAGTGCTAGAGATACTAGTGGGAGGTCCTACAAGCAGTACTTC.

This clonotype occurred a few times. With a much larger clone just one base away, this may be a read error. This chain uses TRBV4-1 with TRBJ2-1; TRBD2 might be the D (6 bases). This CDR3 has 14 amino acids. Germline CDR1 and CDR2: MGHRA and YSYEKL. Here the CDR3 DNA reads TGCGCCAGCAGCCAAGAGAGAGGGAGGAATGAGCAGTTATTC. Translation: CASSQERGRNEQLF.

On this clonotype itself: Just one base apart from a much larger clone, this may be a read error. The chain links TRBV5-3 to TRBJ2-1; D unclear. TRBV5-3 is labeled an ORF, and its function is uncertain. The CDR3 runs to 17 residues. CDR3 DNA: TGTGCCAGAAGCTTGGACGCAGGACCCTTTTCCTTCAATGAGCAGTTCTTC. Its translation is CARSLDAGPFSFNEQFF.

For this clonotype: A much larger clone lies a single base off, so this may be a read error. The chain couples TRBV29-1 to TRBJ2-2; 10 nucleotides line up with TRBD1. The germline V gene has CDR1 SQVTM and CDR2 ANQGSEA. The CDR3 length is 13 residues. CDR3 bases: TGCACCGATCGACAGGGGGCAGGCGGGGAGCTGTTTTTT. Amino acids: CTDRQGAGGELFF.

This clonotype was observed a few times. This chain links TRBV24-1 with TRBJ1-2; 8 nucleotides line up with TRBD1. The CDR3 is made up of 16 amino acids. Germline V lookup: CDR1 KGHDR, CDR2 SFDVKD. V trimming: 4 bases; J trimming: 7 bases; junction bases outside the gene matches: 13. This chain's CDR3 is CATSDPTDRAIIGYTF. As DNA, the CDR3 is TGTGCCACCAGTGACCCGACGGACAGGGCAATAATTGGCTACACCTTC.

With respect to this clonotype: One junction end does not reproduce the germline sequence, and a read error may be involved. This chain connects TRBV19 to TRBJ2-6; D gene uncertain. Germline V gene sequence: CDR1 LNHDA, CDR2 SQIVND (reference sequence). The CDR3 runs to 15 residues. CDR3 sequence: CASSIGRAGVNVLTF. DNA for the CDR3: TGTGCCAGTAGTATCGGACGGGCTGGGGTCAACGTCCTGACTTTC.

This clonotype has only a few counts. A much more abundant neighbour one base away suggests this may be a read error. The V gene is TRBV4-1, the J gene TRBJ2-7, with 9 bases identical to TRBD2. Germline V gene lookup returns CDR1 MGHRA and CDR2 YSYEKL. Trimming removed 7 bases from V and 0 bases from J; junction bases left unmatched: 10. CDR3 length: 16 residues. CDR3 amino acids: CASIQGAGGRSYEQYF. For the CDR3, the DNA is TGCGCCAGCATCCAGGGAGCGGGGGGCCGCTCCTACGAGCAGTACTTC.

With respect to this clonotype: A single base separates this from a much larger clone, so it may be a read error. The rearrangement links TRBV6-5 to TRBJ2-7; possibly TRBD1 for D (6 bases). In germline, CDR1 is MNHEY, CDR2 SVGAGI. The CDR3 runs 15 residues. Between the trimmed V and J ends, which lost 2 bases and 2 bases, there was a span of 13 bases. The CDR3 is CASSYPAAGAYEQYF. CDR3 bases: TGTGCCAGCAGTTACCCGGCGGCAGGGGCCTACGAGCAGTACTTC.